The subject of this entry is one TCR beta chain. These data belong to a study of blood T cell repertoires in COVID-19. Germline-derived CDR1 and CDR2 are SGDLS and YYNGEE. This CDR3 comprises 13 residues. V lost 0 bases and J lost 2, with 5 bases in between. Original data processing: Reference gene primer amplification in the assay estimated nucleated cell counts. The protocol was immunoSEQ multiplex PCR, while the TCRdb copy is restricted to in-frame clones and leaves out a portion. Clonal size and the V and J genes are those of that table, whereas D and trimming came from the DNA. The sample comprises 200,000 to 250,000 clones, roughly 89% of which are singletons, and about 9.4% rests with the top ten.

The chain has TRBV9 and TRBJ1-1; D gene ambiguous. This sequence was found in a man aged 18 to 29 with acute COVID-19. The sample comprised PBMCs or T cells enriched from blood (not recorded which). The CDR3 sequence is CASSVAYNTEAFF. The CDR3 region has the DNA TGTGCCAGCAGCGTAGCGTATAACACTGAAGCTTTCTTT.